What follows are 15 T cell receptor beta chains derived from one specimen sequenced in a study of OX40 agonist ivuxolimab in advanced cancers. This table comes from immunoSEQ multiplex PCR, and its TCRdb copy is limited to in-frame clones, with some not included. The data contain roughly 76,000 clones, around 87% of them singletons. This sample comprised CD4+ or CD8+ T cells sorted from blood, obtained in a trial of the OX40 agonist ivuxolimab. These receptors all stem from an adult with an advanced solid tumor such as melanoma, head and neck, liver or kidney cancer.

V and J are TRBV11-3 and TRBJ2-3; 7 bases are a match to TRBD2. The CDR3 has 14 amino acids. Germline loops: CDR1 SGHNT, CDR2 YENEEA. Losses at the gene ends were 5 bases for V and 3 bases for J; bases not matched to a gene: 5. The CDR3 reads CASSTGRETDTQYF. CDR3 coding DNA: TGTGCCAGCAGCACCGGGCGGGAGACAGATACGCAGTATTTT. The whole variable domain, filled in from reference TRBV11-3 and TRBJ2-3, reads EAGVVQSPRYKIIEKKQPVAFWCNPISGHNTLYWYLQNLGQGPELLIRYENEEAVDDSQLPKDRFSAERLKGVDSTLKIQPAELGDSAVYLCASSTGRETDTQYFGPGTRLTVL.

In this sample, this clone turned up a few times. The chain joins TRBV28 to TRBJ1-5; D unresolved. From germline, CDR1 is MDHEN and CDR2 SYDVKM. The CDR3 is 14 amino acids. This chain's CDR3 is CATQRGISNQPQHF. For the CDR3, the DNA is TGTGCTACTCAGCGGGGTATCAGCAATCAGCCCCAGCATTTT.

The chain employs TRBV6-5 and TRBJ1-5; 7 nucleotides align to TRBD1. Germline values: CDR1 MNHEY, CDR2 SVGAGI. The CDR3 has 13 residues. V shed 6 bases, J shed 6 bases, and the junction held 5 bases outside the gene matches. CDR3 amino acids: CASSNDRVQPQHF. In DNA form, the CDR3 reads TGTGCCAGCAGCAACGACAGGGTTCAGCCCCAGCATTTT.

This clone was counted a few times. V usage is TRBV7-9 and J usage is TRBJ1-1; a weak D match, TRBD1 (5 bases). V lost 5 bases, J lost 1 base, and 11 bases lay in between. Germline CDR1 SEHNR, CDR2 FQNEAQ (reference sequence). This CDR3 has 14 amino acids. The CDR3 DNA sequence: TGTGCCAGCAGCCCAGGGTTGGGGAACACTGAAGCTTTCTTT. The encoded protein is CASSPGLGNTEAFF.

The rearrangement joins TRBV11-2 to TRBJ1-5; D gene uncertain. The CDR3 is 12 residues long. Trimming shortened V by 5 bases and J by 7 bases, and 9 bases separated the two germline ends. Germline V gene data show CDR1 as SGHAT and CDR2 as FQNNGV. CDR3 residues: CASSDYGQPQHF. The CDR3 nucleotides are TGTGCCAGCAGCGATTACGGGCAGCCCCAGCATTTT.

This sequence joins TRBV9 and TRBJ2-1; tentative D call: TRBD2 (6 bases). Germline CDR1 is SGDLS and CDR2 is YYNGEE. The CDR3 sequence is 14 residues long. Trimming shortened V by 6 bases and J by 9 bases, and 19 bases separated the two germline ends. The CDR3: CASNRDSTTGEQFF. The CDR3 DNA sequence: TGTGCCAGCAACCGGGACTCCACGACGGGTGAGCAGTTCTTC.

The chain couples TRBV14 to TRBJ1-2; perhaps TRBD1 as D (5 bases). The germline V gene has CDR1 SGHDN and CDR2 FVKESK. The CDR3 runs to 15 residues. Trimming removed 0 bases at V and 5 bases at J, with 13 bases between. CDR3 sequence (DNA): TGTGCCAGCAGCCAAGAAACGGGGCCGCTGTATGGCTACACCTTC. Translated: CASSQETGPLYGYTF.

This clone was seen a handful of times. The rearrangement uses TRBV28 and TRBJ1-2; D is undetermined. The germline V and J ends were trimmed by 6 bases and 4 bases, with 9 bases remaining between them. The length of the CDR3 is 12 residues. From germline, CDR1 is MDHEN and CDR2 SYDVKM. Here the CDR3 DNA reads TGTGCCAGCAGGCCCTCGACCTATGGCTACACCTTC. It yields the protein CASRPSTYGYTF.

The chain carries TRBV7-9 and TRBJ2-5; maybe TRBD2 (6 bases). V was clipped by 5 bases and J by 5 bases, with 15 bases between them. This CDR3 has 14 residues. Germline CDR1 reads SEHNR; CDR2 reads FQNEAQ (reference sequence). CDR3 DNA sequence: TGTGCCAGCAGCCCTACAAGAAGCGGGGAGACCCAGTACTTC. It is translated as CASSPTRSGETQYF.

V and J are TRBV25-1 and TRBJ2-2; D is unresolved. The CDR3 sequence is 11 residues long. Trimming took 3 bases from V and 4 from J, leaving 0 bases between them. Looked up from germline, CDR1 is MGHDK and CDR2 is SYGVNS. The CDR3 sequence: CASSDTGELFF. CDR3 DNA: TGTGCCAGCAGTGACACCGGGGAGCTGTTTTTT.

This clone was counted only a few times. Other DNA sequences in this specimen translate into the identical CDR3. V usage is TRBV28 and J usage is TRBJ2-2, with 7 bases fitting TRBD1. The CDR3 sequence is 17 residues long. Germline assignment: CDR1 MDHEN and CDR2 SYDVKM. V lost 5 bases and J lost 0; bases outside the gene matches: 9. The CDR3 loop reads CASSPIRQGTNTGELFF. The CDR3 DNA is TGTGCCAGCAGTCCAATCCGACAGGGTACGAACACCGGGGAGCTGTTTTTT.

V usage is TRBV5-1 and J usage is TRBJ2-2, with D uncertain. The germline V gene encodes CDR1 SGHRS and CDR2 YFSETQ. The CDR3 has 15 residues. V dropped 0 bases and J dropped 0 bases, with 6 bases sitting between them. The CDR3 loop is CASSLGQTNTGELFF. As DNA, the CDR3 is TGCGCCAGCAGCTTGGGACAAACGAACACCGGGGAGCTGTTTTTT.

The chain uses TRBV2 and TRBJ1-4; the D is unclear. Trimming removed 2 bases from V and 0 bases from J, with 10 bases in between. The length of the CDR3 is 16 residues. Germline CDR1 reads SNHLY; CDR2 reads FYNNEI. This CDR3 reads CASSEWAGATNEKLFF. CDR3 coding DNA: TGTGCCAGCAGTGAATGGGCAGGTGCAACTAATGAAAAACTGTTTTTT. Full variable domain (missing parts from reference TRBV2 and TRBJ1-4): EPEVTQTPSHQVTQMGQEVILRCVPISNHLYFYWYRQILGQKVEFLVSFYNNEISEKSEIFDDQFSVERPDGSNFTLKIRSTKLEDSAMYFCASSEWAGATNEKLFFGSGTQLSVL.

This clone was recorded only once. This chain uses TRBV28 with TRBJ1-5, with D uncertain. Trimming removed 10 bases from V and 5 bases from J, with 15 bases in between. Germline V CDR1 and CDR2: MDHEN, SYDVKM. This CDR3 comprises 13 residues. The CDR3 is CATGTRRDQPQHF. CDR3 bases: TGTGCCACCGGCACGCGGAGGGATCAGCCCCAGCATTTT.

V gene TRBV21-1 combines with J gene TRBJ2-2; TRBD1 reflects the table's D call only, with no check against the DNA. TRBV21-1 represents a pseudogene. The CDR3 totals 15 residues. Written as DNA, the CDR3 is TGTGCCAGCAGCAAACGGGACAGGGGGCCCGGGGAGCTGTTTTTT. Translated: CASSKRDRGPGELFF.